What follows are 25 T cell receptor beta chains derived from one specimen sequenced in a study of spatial heterogeneity in lung cancer. Study-level points and caveats: For expanded intratumoral alpha and beta TCRs, counts tracked tumor mutation counts.

TCRdb reprocessed the 5' RACE reads with MiXCR, giving one entry per CDR3 protein. The top ten clones hold about 9.8% of a sample with approximately 23,000 distinct CDR3 sequences, about 4.9% of them seen once. As to time point: sample taken at primary tumor resection. Their cognate antigens are unknown. The input for sequencing was lung tumor tissue, taken at surgery. The receptors were sampled from a male donor with early-stage non-small cell lung cancer.

This clonotype was found many times. The CDR3 loop reads CASSSLGFNQPQHF. The CDR3 DNA reads TGTGCCAGCAGCTCCCTCGGATTCAATCAGCCCCAGCATTTT. The V and J genes are TRBV7-2 and TRBJ1-5, with D hard to call. CDR3 size: 14 residues. The V gene's germline CDR1 is SGHTA and CDR2 FQGNSA. Between the trimmed V and J ends, which lost 4 bases and 3 bases, there was a span of 10 bases.

This clonotype showed up many times. The rearrangement links TRBV9 to TRBJ1-5; TRBD1 aligns across 9 bases. This CDR3 region has 14 residues. Trimming removed 4 bases from V and 7 bases from J; junction bases left unmatched: 6. From germline, CDR1 is SGDLS and CDR2 YYNGEE. CDR3 DNA: TGTGCCAGCAGCAGACAGGGGGAGTCGCAGCCCCAGCATTTT. Protein sequence: CASSRQGESQPQHF.

In this sample, this clonotype turned up many times. V gene TRBV30 combines with J gene TRBJ1-2; no clear D. The CDR3 contains 12 residues. The V gene lost 0 bases and the J gene lost 8 bases, with 10 bases spanning the gap. Germline CDR1 is GTSNPN and CDR2 is SVGIG (reference sequence). The CDR3 region has the DNA TGTGCCTGGAGTGTACTTGGTATCGGCTACACCTTC. This translates into CAWSVLGIGYTF.

This clonotype was seen at least ten times. The chain employs TRBV5-6 and TRBJ2-7; D remains unclear. CDR1 is SGHDT, CDR2 YYEEEE, per germline. This CDR3 is built from 11 residues. Deletions cut 4 bases from V and 3 bases from J, with 5 bases between. CDR3 region: CASSRGYEQYF. In DNA form, the CDR3 reads TGTGCCAGCAGCCGAGGCTACGAGCAGTACTTC.

This clonotype was recorded many times. This sequence joins TRBV7-9 and TRBJ1-1; D uncertain. This CDR3 is 13 amino acids long. V dropped 7 bases and J dropped 4 bases, with 13 bases sitting between them. Per the germline V gene, CDR1 is SEHNR and CDR2 is FQNEAQ (reference sequence). CDR3 protein: CASTSPRATEAFF. CDR3 DNA: TGTGCCAGCACCAGTCCCCGGGCCACTGAAGCTTTCTTT.

This clonotype has at least ten counts. The V call is TRBV28, the J call TRBJ2-7; 8 bases align to TRBD1. This CDR3 has 15 amino acids. CDR1 and CDR2 (germline): MDHEN, SYDVKM. The J segment lost 3 bases and the V segment lost 6 bases, leaving 10 bases of the junction unmatched. The CDR3 bases are TGTGCCAGCAGACTTAGACAGGGGCAGGTCTACGAGCAGTACTTC. This encodes CASRLRQGQVYEQYF.

This clonotype is labeled medium-sized (0.01 to 0.1%). This rearrangement joins TRBV7-2 to TRBJ2-7, with D possibly matching TRBD1 (6 bases). The CDR3 covers 15 residues. V lost 1 base and J lost 1, with 11 bases in between. Per germline, CDR1 SGHTA and CDR2 FQGNSA. The CDR3, as DNA: TGTGCCAGCAGCTTAGTAGGGGGAGAATCCTACGAGCAGTACTTC. This encodes CASSLVGGESYEQYF.

This clonotype was recorded at least ten times. The rearrangement uses TRBV12-3 or TRBV12-4 and TRBJ1-1; no clear D. V lost 4 bases, J lost 5 bases, and 5 bases lay in between. The CDR3 runs to 11 residues. CDR3 sequence (DNA): TGTGCCAGCAGTTGGTGGACTGAAGCTTTCTTT. Protein product: CASSWWTEAFF.

As for this clonotype: The junction departs from germline at one end; a sequencing error may be responsible. V gene TRBV10-3 combines with J gene TRBJ1-2; weak D call: TRBD1 (5 bases). The germline gives CDR1 ENHRY, CDR2 SYGVKD. The CDR3 loop spans 13 amino acids. This CDR3 reads CAISEQGSGGYAF. As DNA, the CDR3 is TGTGCCATCAGTGAGCAGGGTTCGGGAGGCTACGCCTTC.

This rearrangement joins TRBV7-9 to TRBJ1-2, with D tentatively TRBD1 (5 bases). V was pared by 2 bases and J by 8 bases, with 9 bases between. CDR1 is SEHNR, CDR2 FQNEAQ, per germline (reference sequence). This CDR3 contains 12 residues. The CDR3 coding sequence is TGTGCCAGCAGCTTACAGGGTTACGGCTACACCTTC. It is translated as CASSLQGYGYTF.

This clonotype was recorded at least ten times. The chain employs TRBV5-1 and TRBJ2-7; TRBD2 matches 10 bases. V trimming: 3 bases; J trimming: 7 bases; junction bases outside the gene matches: 13. This CDR3 contains 16 residues. Germline V gene sequence: CDR1 SGHRS, CDR2 YFSETQ. In DNA form, the CDR3 reads TGCGCCAGCAGCTCCCTCCCCAGCGGGAGGGCCGAAGAGCAGTACTTC. Residues: CASSSLPSGRAEEQYF.

This clonotype showed up many times. This chain uses TRBV10-3 with TRBJ2-6; no clear D gene. The CDR3 is 15 amino acids. Trimming cost V 8 bases and J 1 base, with 12 bases left between them. Germline lookup yields CDR1 ENHRY and CDR2 SYGVKD. This CDR3 is CAISGTDSGANVLTF. In DNA, the CDR3 is TGTGCCATCTCAGGAACCGATTCTGGGGCCAACGTCCTGACTTTC.

This clonotype was observed many times. The chain employs TRBV20-1 and TRBJ1-1, with D tentatively TRBD1 (5 bases). V was pared by 0 bases and J by 1 base, with 9 bases between. The CDR3 is made up of 14 amino acids. Looked up from germline, CDR1 is DFQATT and CDR2 is SNEGSKA (reference sequence). CDR3 nucleotides: TGCAGTGCTAGAGATACCGGGGGGAACACTGAAGCTTTCTTT. It encodes CSARDTGGNTEAFF.

This clonotype was seen many times. The CDR3 spells CRGDRGAYEQYF. CDR3 coding DNA: TGCAGGGGGGACAGGGGAGCCTACGAGCAGTACTTC. The V gene is TRBV20-1, the J gene TRBJ2-7; 10 nucleotides match TRBD1. The germline V gene has CDR1 DFQATT and CDR2 SNEGSKA (reference sequence). The CDR3 spans 12 residues.

This clonotype has a count of ten or more. The chain is built from TRBV7-2 and TRBJ2-7; D is ambiguous. CDR3 length: 14 residues. With 1 base removed from V and 0 bases from J, the gap between germline ends came to 7 bases. Germline V CDR1 and CDR2: SGHTA, FQGNSA. The CDR3 reads CASSLGSLSYEQYF. CDR3 coding DNA: TGTGCCAGCAGCTTAGGTTCGCTCTCCTACGAGCAGTACTTC. The entire variable domain, with the rest obtained from reference TRBV7-2 and TRBJ2-7, is as follows: GAGVSQSPSNKVTEKGKDVELRCDPISGHTALYWYRQSLGQGLEFLIYFQGNSAPDKSGLPSDRFSAERTGGSVSTLTIQRTQQEDSAVYLCASSLGSLSYEQYFGPGTRLTVT.

This clonotype was seen ten or more times. This sequence joins TRBV14 and TRBJ1-4, with D unclear. The germline V and J ends were trimmed by 2 bases and 12 bases, with 16 bases remaining between them. The CDR3 covers 14 residues. Germline V gives CDR1 SGHDN, CDR2 FVKESK. The CDR3 region has the DNA TGTGCCAGCAGCCAATCGGGCGGGAGAAAGGAACTGTTTTTT. This sequence encodes CASSQSGGRKELFF.

This clonotype occurred many times. The V call is TRBV5-8, the J call TRBJ2-7; 15 bases match TRBD2. Germline lookup yields CDR1 SGHTS and CDR2 YDEGEE. V was pared by 1 base and J by 1 base, with 9 bases of the junction left unmatched. CDR3 length equals 19 residues. The CDR3 coding sequence is TGTGCCAGCAGCTTGCCCAGGACTAGCGGGAGGGCCTTGTCCTACGAGCAGTACTTC. It codes for CASSLPRTSGRALSYEQYF.

The chain has TRBV20-1 and TRBJ2-3; perhaps TRBD1 as D (6 bases). This CDR3 has 17 residues. Deletions cut 0 bases from V and 0 bases from J, with 16 bases between. Germline CDR1 is DFQATT and CDR2 is SNEGSKA (reference sequence). The CDR3, as DNA: TGCAGTGCTAGAGATAAGGGGACATCCCCTAGCACAGATACGCAGTATTTT. Protein product: CSARDKGTSPSTDTQYF.

This clonotype is classed as medium-sized. The chain is built from TRBV7-2 and TRBJ2-1, with 8 bases fitting TRBD2. The germline gives CDR1 SGHTA, CDR2 FQGNSA. The CDR3 loop spans 16 amino acids. Trimming removed 0 bases from V and 8 bases from J; junction bases left unmatched: 9. The CDR3 loop is CASSLARGASRYEQFF. The CDR3 DNA follows: TGTGCCAGCAGCTTAGCGCGGGGGGCTAGTAGATATGAGCAGTTCTTC.

This clonotype showed up many times. V is TRBV27 and J is TRBJ2-5; D is possibly TRBD2 (5 bases). Trimming took 2 bases from V and 1 from J, leaving 11 bases between them. This CDR3 is built from 15 residues. CDR1 MNHEY and CDR2 SMNVEV come from the germline V gene (reference sequence). CDR3 loop: CASSLSVGLQETQYF. The DNA of the CDR3 is TGTGCCAGCAGTTTAAGTGTAGGACTCCAAGAGACCCAGTACTTC.

This clonotype was observed a handful of times. This sequence joins TRBV20-1 and TRBJ2-7; D is possibly TRBD1 or TRBD2 (5 bases each). Germline lookup yields CDR1 DFQATT and CDR2 SNEGSKA (reference sequence). The CDR3 spans 14 residues. Trimming took 4 bases from V and 7 from J, leaving 20 bases between them. As DNA, the CDR3 is TGCAGTGCTATGGGGTCGAACAGGCCGGGGGAGCAGTACTTC. Translated, it gives CSAMGSNRPGEQYF.

The sample holds many counts of this clonotype. The gene calls are TRBV12-3 or TRBV12-4 and TRBJ1-1; no reliable D call. CDR3 size: 13 residues. V lost 1 base to trimming and J lost 4 bases, with 7 bases between them. DNA of the CDR3: TGTGCCAGCAGTTTAGGGGGAAGCACTGAAGCTTTCTTT. It translates to CASSLGGSTEAFF.

This clonotype turned up a few times. The rearrangement links TRBV20-1 to TRBJ2-5; D remains ambiguous. Germline V gene sequence: CDR1 DFQATT, CDR2 SNEGSKA (reference sequence). This CDR3 is built from 10 residues. Trimming left V 4 bases short and J 5 bases short, with 5 bases between. CDR3 coding DNA: TGCAGTGCTACTAGGGAGACCCAGTACTTC. Encoded protein: CSATRETQYF.

This clonotype was recorded at least ten times. This chain uses TRBV20-1 with TRBJ2-5; perhaps TRBD1 as D (6 bases). Between the trimmed V and J ends, which lost 3 bases and 0 bases, there was a span of 14 bases. The germline V gene encodes CDR1 DFQATT and CDR2 SNEGSKA (reference sequence). The CDR3 loop spans 15 amino acids. In DNA form, the CDR3 reads TGCAGTGCTAGCCCCTCCTCAGGGGACCAAGAGACCCAGTACTTC. This translates into CSASPSSGDQETQYF.

There are a few counts of this clonotype. One end of the junction is discordant with germline, which a read error may explain. The chain carries TRBV7-7 and TRBJ2-3, with D tentatively TRBD1 or TRBD2 (5 bases each). The length of the CDR3 is 13 residues. Germline V lookup: CDR1 SSHAT, CDR2 FNYEAQ (reference sequence). In DNA, the CDR3 is TGTGCTAGCAGCCCGGGGACCACAGATACGCAGTATTTT. Amino acids: CASSPGTTDTQYF.